This T cell receptor beta chain was recovered during a study of blood T cell repertoires in COVID-19. In the study overall: The United States, Italy and Spain were the sources of the acute and convalescent COVID-19 samples. PBMCs, B-cell-depleted T cells, or T cells were the source of the cDNA or gDNA that made up the material.

Sequencing used immunoSEQ multiplex PCR; TCRdb keeps in-frame clones, though not all of them. This sample has a few hundred thousand clones, with about 88% found just once. The CDR3 sequence is 15 residues long. Per the germline V gene, CDR1 is MGHRA and CDR2 is YSYEKL. V was cut by 4 bases and J by 4 bases, with 13 bases left in between. One Seattle source followed patients from active infection through their disease course. The sample taken for sequencing was peripheral blood. The TCR sequence derives from a woman aged 55-69 years with COVID-19, enrolled during active disease. The chain couples TRBV4-1 to TRBJ1-4; D gene ambiguous. The CDR3 nucleotides read TGCGCCAGCAGCCCATATCCAGGAATTAATGAAAAACTGTTTTTT. Translating it yields CASSPYPGINEKLFF.